This TCR beta chain appears in the sequencing data of a study of OX40 agonist ivuxolimab in advanced cancers. Study-wide findings and caveats: With doses of 0.1 to 3.0 mg/kg, CD4+ and CD8+ blood T cells had undergone clonal expansion by week 6.

The investigators sampled blood at baseline, at cycle 4 day 1, and at cycle 7 day 1. The CDR3 covers 13 residues. The germline V gene has CDR1 LNHDA and CDR2 SQIVND (reference sequence). V lost 5 bases to trimming and J lost 5 bases, with 12 bases between them. This clone appeared once. Its cognate antigen is unknown. Using immunoSEQ multiplex PCR, the repertoire was profiled, and TCRdb retains in-frame clones only, with some absent. The profile shows some 70,000 clones, approximately 90% of them singletons. The TCR originated in an adult with an advanced solid tumor such as melanoma, head and neck, liver or kidney cancer. The input for sequencing was CD4+ or CD8+ T cells sorted from blood, taken in a trial of the OX40 agonist ivuxolimab. The chain uses TRBV19 and TRBJ2-5, with D possibly matching TRBD1 (6 bases). The CDR3 DNA reads TGTGCCAGTAGTTTAGGACAGACGGAGACCCAGTACTTC. It specifies CASSLGQTETQYF.